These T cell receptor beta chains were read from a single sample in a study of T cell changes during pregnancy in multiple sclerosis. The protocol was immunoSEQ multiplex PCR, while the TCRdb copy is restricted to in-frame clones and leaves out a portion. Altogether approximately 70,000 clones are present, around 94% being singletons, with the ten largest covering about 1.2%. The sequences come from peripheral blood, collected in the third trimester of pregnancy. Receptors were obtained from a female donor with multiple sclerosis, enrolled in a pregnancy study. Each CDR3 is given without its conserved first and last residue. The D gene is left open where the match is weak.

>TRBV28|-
ASSSRSYEQY
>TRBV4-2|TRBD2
ASSQEGGSHNEQF
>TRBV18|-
ASSPGAGEYGYT
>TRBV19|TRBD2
ASSMSWSGRAREQY
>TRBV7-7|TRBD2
ASSLASGRASTDTQY
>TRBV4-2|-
ASKTTLENEKLF
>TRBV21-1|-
ASSKGSTGSTEAF
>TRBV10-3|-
AISGQTGDTQY
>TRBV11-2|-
ASSLGWLYEAGETQY
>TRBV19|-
ASSTPSSPDRTGANVLT
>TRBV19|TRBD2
ASSIVGTSSNEQF
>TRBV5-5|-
ASSVFPGVDTGELF
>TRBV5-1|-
ASSLIQGGTEAF
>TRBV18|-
ASSPPAADTQY
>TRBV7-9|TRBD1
ASSLSRDRGSNGYT
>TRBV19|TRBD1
ASSIPSDRETQY
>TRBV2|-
ASRGISYGYT
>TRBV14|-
ASSLRAGLGNTIY
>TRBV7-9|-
ASSLQSSGELF
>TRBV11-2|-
ASSTPTGLGNTIY
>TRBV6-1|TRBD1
ASSEQGANIQY
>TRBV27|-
ASGGFSTDTQY
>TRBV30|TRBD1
AWTLGTGASSYEQY
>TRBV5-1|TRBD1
ASSSGTGNEKLF
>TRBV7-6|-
ASSLVWGDEQF
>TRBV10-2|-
ASSEGRFGEQY
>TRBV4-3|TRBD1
ASSPGQGAGNTIY
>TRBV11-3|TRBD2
ASSPGLATDTQY
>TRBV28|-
ASSASGIINTEAF
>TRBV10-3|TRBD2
AIRPTSGSSYEQY
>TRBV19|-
ASSIEQGSGIQY
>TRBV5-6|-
ASSLGIPAGTDTQY
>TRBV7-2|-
ASSLGQGGEQY
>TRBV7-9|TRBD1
AIQSGTGGTYSNQPQH
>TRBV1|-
TSSQRVAKNIQY
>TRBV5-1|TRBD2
ASSLAGGDTGELF
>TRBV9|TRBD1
ASSEGTGGNSPLH
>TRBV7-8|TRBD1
ASSHRDRGLGEKLF
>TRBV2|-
ASSPTGGTNYEQY
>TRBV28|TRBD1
ASRGPDQPQH
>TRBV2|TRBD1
ASVNRGNEQF